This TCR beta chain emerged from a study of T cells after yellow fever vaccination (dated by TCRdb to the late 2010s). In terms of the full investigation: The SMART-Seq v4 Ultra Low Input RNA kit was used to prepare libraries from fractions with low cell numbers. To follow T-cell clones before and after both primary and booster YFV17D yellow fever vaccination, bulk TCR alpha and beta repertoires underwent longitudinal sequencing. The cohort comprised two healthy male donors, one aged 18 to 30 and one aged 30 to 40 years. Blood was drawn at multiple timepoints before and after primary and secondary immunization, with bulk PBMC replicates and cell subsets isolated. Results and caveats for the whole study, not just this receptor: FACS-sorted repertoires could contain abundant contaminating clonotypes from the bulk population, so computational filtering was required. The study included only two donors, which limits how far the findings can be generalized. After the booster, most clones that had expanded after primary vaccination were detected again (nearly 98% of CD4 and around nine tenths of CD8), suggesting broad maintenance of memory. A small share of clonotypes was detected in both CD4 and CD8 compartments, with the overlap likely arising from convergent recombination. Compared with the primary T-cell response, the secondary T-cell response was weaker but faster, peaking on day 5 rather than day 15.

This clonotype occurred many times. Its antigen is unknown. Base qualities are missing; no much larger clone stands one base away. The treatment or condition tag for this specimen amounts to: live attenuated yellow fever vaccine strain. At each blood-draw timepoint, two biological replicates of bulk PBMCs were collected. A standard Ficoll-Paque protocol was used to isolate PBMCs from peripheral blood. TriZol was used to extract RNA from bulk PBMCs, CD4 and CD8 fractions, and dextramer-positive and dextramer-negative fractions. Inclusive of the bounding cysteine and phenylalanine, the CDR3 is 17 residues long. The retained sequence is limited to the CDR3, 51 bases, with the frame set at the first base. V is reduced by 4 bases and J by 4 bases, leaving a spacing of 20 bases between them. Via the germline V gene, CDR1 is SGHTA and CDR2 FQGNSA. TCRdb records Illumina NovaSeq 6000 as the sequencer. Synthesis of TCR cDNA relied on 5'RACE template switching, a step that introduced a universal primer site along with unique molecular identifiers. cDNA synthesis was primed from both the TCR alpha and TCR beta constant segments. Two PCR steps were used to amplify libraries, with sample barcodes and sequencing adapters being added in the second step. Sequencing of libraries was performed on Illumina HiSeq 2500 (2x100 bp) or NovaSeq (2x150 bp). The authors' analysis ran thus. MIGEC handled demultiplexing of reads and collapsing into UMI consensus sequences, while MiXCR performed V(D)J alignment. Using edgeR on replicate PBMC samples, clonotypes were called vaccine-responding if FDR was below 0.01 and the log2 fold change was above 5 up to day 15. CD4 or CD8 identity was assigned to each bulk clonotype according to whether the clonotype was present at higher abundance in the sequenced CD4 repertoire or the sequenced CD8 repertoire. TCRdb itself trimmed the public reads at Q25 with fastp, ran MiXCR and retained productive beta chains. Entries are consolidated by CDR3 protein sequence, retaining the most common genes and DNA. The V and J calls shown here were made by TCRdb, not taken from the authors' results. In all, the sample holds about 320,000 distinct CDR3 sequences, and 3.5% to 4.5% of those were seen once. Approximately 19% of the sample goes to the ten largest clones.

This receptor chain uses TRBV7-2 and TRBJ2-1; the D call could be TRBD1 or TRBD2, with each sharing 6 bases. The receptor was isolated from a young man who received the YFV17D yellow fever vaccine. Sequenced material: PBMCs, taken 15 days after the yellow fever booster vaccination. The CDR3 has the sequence CASSSIGERGPYNEQFF. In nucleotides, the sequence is TGTGCCAGCAGCTCAATAGGAGAACGGGGGCCTTACAATGAGCAGTTCTTC.